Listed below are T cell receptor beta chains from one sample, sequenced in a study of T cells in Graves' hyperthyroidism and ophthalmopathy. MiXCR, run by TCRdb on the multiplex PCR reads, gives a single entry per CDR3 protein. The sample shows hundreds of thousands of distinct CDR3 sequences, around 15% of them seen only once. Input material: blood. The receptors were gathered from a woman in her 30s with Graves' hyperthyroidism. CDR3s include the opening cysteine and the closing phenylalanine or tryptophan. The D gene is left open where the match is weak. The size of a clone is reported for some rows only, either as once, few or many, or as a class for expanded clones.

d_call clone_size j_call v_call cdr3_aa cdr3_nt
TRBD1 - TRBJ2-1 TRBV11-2 CASSSRTGNGEQFF TGTGCCAGCAGCTCTCGGACAGGGAACGGTGAGCAGTTCTTC
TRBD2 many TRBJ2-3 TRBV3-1 CASSHSPAGGTDTQYF TGTGCCAGCAGCCATTCTCCGGCGGGAGGCACAGATACGCAGTATTTT
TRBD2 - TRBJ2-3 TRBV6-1 CASTSGTSGTDTQYF TGTGCCAGCACCTCCGGGACTAGCGGGACGGATACGCAGTATTTT
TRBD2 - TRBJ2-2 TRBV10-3 CAIGRLAGGRTGGLFF TGTGCCATCGGGCGACTAGCGGGAGGCCGAACCGGGGGGCTGTTTTTT
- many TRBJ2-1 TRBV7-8 CASSLAAGYHNEQFF TGTGCCAGCAGCTTAGCGGCAGGGTACCACAATGAGCAGTTCTTC
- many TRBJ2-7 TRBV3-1 CASSRSDGFEQYF TGTGCCAGCAGCCGAAGCGACGGGTTCGAGCAGTACTTC
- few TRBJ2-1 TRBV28 CASRSLVTKGNEQFF TGTGCCAGCAGGTCCTTAGTAACGAAGGGAAATGAGCAGTTCTTC
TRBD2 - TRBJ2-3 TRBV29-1 CSVILALSTDTQYF TGCAGCGTTATACTAGCGTTGTCGACAGATACGCAGTATTTT
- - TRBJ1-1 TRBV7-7 CASRPLTDPHDEAFF TGTGCTAGCAGACCACTGACAGATCCTCATGATGAAGCTTTCTTT
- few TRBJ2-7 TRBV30 CAWLRLGGYEQYF TGTGCCTGGTTAAGACTAGGCGGTTACGAGCAGTACTTC
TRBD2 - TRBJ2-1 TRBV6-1 CASSEELAGGPYNEQFF TGTGCCAGCAGTGAAGAGCTAGCGGGAGGCCCCTACAATGAGCAGTTCTTC
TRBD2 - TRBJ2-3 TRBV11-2 CASSLPHSGRGTDTQYF TGTGCCAGCAGCTTGCCCCATAGCGGGAGGGGTACAGATACGCAGTATTTT
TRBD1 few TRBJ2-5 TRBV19 CASSTTGTDQETQYF TGTGCCAGTAGTACAACCGGGACAGACCAAGAGACCCAGTACTTC
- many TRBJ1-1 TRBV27 CASLKSDTEAFF TGTGCCAGCCTCAAAAGTGACACTGAAGCTTTCTTT
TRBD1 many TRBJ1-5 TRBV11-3 CASSTEGGTDNQPQHF TGTGCCAGCAGCACCGAGGGGGGGACAGACAATCAGCCCCAGCATTTT
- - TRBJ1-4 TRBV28 CASSLFGTTNEKLFF TGTGCCAGCAGTTTATTCGGGACAACTAATGAAAAACTGTTTTTT
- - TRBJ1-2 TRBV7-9 CASSPPPRVANYGYTF TGTGCCAGCAGCCCCCCGCCCAGGGTTGCTAACTATGGCTACACCTTC
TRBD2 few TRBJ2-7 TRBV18 CASSPGTSGTHEQYF TGTGCCAGCTCACCAGGAACTAGCGGGACCCACGAGCAGTACTTC
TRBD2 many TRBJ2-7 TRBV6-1 CASSVAGGAYEQYF TGTGCCAGCAGCGTAGCGGGAGGCGCCTACGAGCAGTACTTC
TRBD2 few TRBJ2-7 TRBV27 CASSPLGGGEQYF TGTGCCAGCAGTCCCCTTGGGGGGGGCGAGCAGTACTTC
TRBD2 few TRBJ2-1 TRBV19 CASSMAGGTYNEQFF TGTGCCAGTAGTATGGCGGGAGGAACCTACAATGAGCAGTTCTTC
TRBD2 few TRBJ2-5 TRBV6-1 CASSVGLLAGTQETQYF TGTGCCAGCAGTGTGGGATTACTAGCGGGCACCCAAGAGACCCAGTACTTC
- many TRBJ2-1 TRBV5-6 CASSPPTGYNEQFF TGTGCCAGCAGCCCCCCGACAGGTTACAATGAGCAGTTCTTC
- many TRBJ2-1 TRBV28 CASRLAYEQFF TGTGCCAGCAGGCTAGCGTATGAGCAGTTCTTC
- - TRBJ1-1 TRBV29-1 CSVEGIVTTKAFF TGCAGCGTTGAGGGGATTGTAACCACAAAAGCTTTCTTT
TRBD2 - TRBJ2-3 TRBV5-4 CASSRREGGTDTQYF TGTGCCAGCAGCCGTCGGGAGGGTGGGACAGATACGCAGTATTTT
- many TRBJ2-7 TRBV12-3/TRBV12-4 CASSRLSTGQQYF TGTGCCAGCAGTCGCCTTTCGACAGGACAGCAGTACTTC
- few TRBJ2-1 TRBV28 CASRGSGAAYNEQFF TGTGCCAGTCGCGGCTCGGGTGCGGCCTACAATGAGCAGTTCTTC
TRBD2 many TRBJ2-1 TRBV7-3 CASSLTSGRMGHNEQFF TGTGCCAGCAGCTTAACTAGCGGGAGGATGGGCCACAATGAGCAGTTCTTC
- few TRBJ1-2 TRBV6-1 CASPKGRPYGYTF TGTGCCAGCCCGAAAGGGCGGCCATATGGCTACACCTTC
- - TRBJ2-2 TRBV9 CASSVSGELFF TGTGCCAGCAGCGTCTCCGGGGAGCTGTTTTTT
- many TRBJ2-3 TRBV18 CASSPPITYTQYF TGTGCCAGCTCGCCACCAATTACGTATACGCAGTATTTT
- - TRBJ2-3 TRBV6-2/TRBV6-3 CASSPRDGGPDTNTQYF TGTGCCAGCAGCCCCCGCGATGGCGGACCAGACACAAATACGCAGTATTTT
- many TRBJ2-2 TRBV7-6 CASSLDAGANTGELFF TGTGCCAGCAGCTTAGATGCGGGCGCGAACACCGGGGAGCTGTTTTTT
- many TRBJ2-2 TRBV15 CATSTLSGQLNTGELFF TGTGCCACCAGCACCCTATCAGGCCAGCTGAACACCGGGGAGCTGTTTTTT
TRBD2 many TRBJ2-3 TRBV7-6 CASSLRLASSTDTQYF TGTGCCAGCAGCTTGAGACTAGCGAGTAGCACAGATACGCAGTATTTT
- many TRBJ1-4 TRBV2 CASKEGGGEKLFF TGTGCCAGTAAGGAGGGAGGAGGTGAAAAACTGTTTTTT
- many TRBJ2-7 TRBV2 CASNQAGPSYEQYF TGTGCCAGCAACCAAGCGGGCCCCTCCTACGAGCAGTACTTC
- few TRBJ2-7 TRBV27 CASRRRSGEQYF TGTGCCAGCAGGAGAAGGTCGGGCGAGCAGTACTTC
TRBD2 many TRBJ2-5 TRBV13 CASSFPSGREQKTQYF TGTGCCAGCAGCTTTCCCAGCGGGAGGGAACAGAAGACCCAGTACTTC
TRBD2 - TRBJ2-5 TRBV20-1 CSAREIGLAGGKETQYF TGCAGTGCTAGAGAAATCGGACTAGCGGGGGGCAAAGAGACCCAGTACTTC
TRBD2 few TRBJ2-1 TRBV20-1 CSADGLAANEQFF TGCAGTGCCGACGGACTAGCGGCAAATGAGCAGTTCTTC
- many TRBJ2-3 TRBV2 CASSGRAGNTDTQYF TGTGCCAGCAGTGGGCGGGCCGGGAACACAGATACGCAGTATTTT
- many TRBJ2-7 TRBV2 CASYPGYSYEQYF TGTGCCAGCTACCCGGGCTACTCCTACGAGCAGTACTTC